The 7 T cell receptor beta chains reported below all come from one sample, sequenced in a study of PD-1 blockade in mismatch repair-deficient tumors. The assay was immunoSEQ multiplex PCR, and TCRdb's table has in-frame clones only and misses some. Found here are under 150,000 clones, 88% of them singletons; the top ten hold approximately 12%. Material: peripheral blood, obtained just under 74 weeks after starting pembrolizumab. The receptors derive from an adult with mismatch repair-deficient cancer.

The V gene is TRBV10-2, the J gene TRBJ2-3; tentative D call: TRBD2 (6 bases). Per germline, CDR1 WSHSY and CDR2 SAAADI. Trimming removed 3 bases from V and 2 bases from J, with 9 bases in between. This CDR3 is 14 amino acids long. The CDR3, as DNA: TGCGCCAGCAGTGAAGGGAGGTCCACAGATACGCAGTATTTT. This codes for CASSEGRSTDTQYF.

This clone was observed a handful of times. The CDR3 reads CASTGDRYGEQYF. The CDR3, as DNA: TGCGCCAGCACTGGGGATCGTTACGGCGAGCAGTACTTC. The chain carries TRBV10-2 and TRBJ2-7; D gene ambiguous. The CDR3 loop spans 13 amino acids. Deletions cut 7 bases from V and 6 bases from J, with 16 bases between. Germline CDR1 is WSHSY and CDR2 is SAAADI.

The rearrangement uses TRBV6-1 and TRBJ2-7; D possibly corresponds to TRBD1 (5 bases). Germline V CDR1 and CDR2: MNHNS, SASEGT. The CDR3 consists of 11 residues. V was cut by 8 bases and J by 3 bases, with 8 bases left in between. The CDR3 region is CASSDSYEQYF. The CDR3 DNA reads TGTGCCAGCTCCGACAGCTACGAGCAGTACTTC.

The chain recombines TRBV5-1 with TRBJ2-5; D is possibly TRBD2 (5 bases). The CDR3 runs to 16 residues. CDR1 and CDR2 from the germline V gene are SGHRS and YFSETQ. The V end lost 1 base, the J end lost 4 bases, and 17 bases lay between the germline ends. CDR3 sequence reads: CASSLRGKALGETQYF. The CDR3 DNA sequence: TGCGCCAGCAGCTTGAGAGGGAAAGCCCTCGGAGAGACCCAGTACTTC.

J is TRBJ2-5 and V is TRBV30; D might be TRBD2 (6 bases). CDR1 is GTSNPN, CDR2 SVGIG, per germline (reference sequence). The CDR3 covers 14 residues. The V end was cut by 5 bases, the J end by 4 bases, with 17 bases between. The chain's CDR3 is CAWDPQGGGETQYF. The CDR3 coding sequence is TGTGCCTGGGATCCTCAGGGAGGAGGAGAGACCCAGTACTTC.

V usage is TRBV4-1 and J usage is TRBJ1-6; D is perhaps TRBD1 (6 bases). The CDR3 contains 17 residues. Germline V CDR1 and CDR2: MGHRA, YSYEKL. The V and J ends lost 0 bases and 10 bases respectively, with 19 bases between them. The DNA of the CDR3 is TGCGCCAGCAGCCAAGACTTTTACAGGGCCGACGGCTCACCCCTCCACTTT. Amino acid sequence: CASSQDFYRADGSPLHF.

The gene calls are TRBV2 and TRBJ2-1; 8 bases line up with TRBD1. The CDR3 runs to 14 residues. V lost 1 base and J lost 8; bases outside the gene matches: 4. Germline CDR1 reads SNHLY; CDR2 reads FYNNEI. The CDR3 DNA is TGTGCCAGCAGTGAAGGGCAGGGGGCCGATGAGCAGTTCTTC. This sequence encodes CASSEGQGADEQFF.